This passage covers 18 T cell receptor beta chains from one sample sequenced in a study of cytotoxic CD8 clonotypes in ibrutinib-treated CLL. Method: immunoSEQ multiplex PCR; TCRdb's copy keeps in-frame clones and lacks some. The sample holds roughly 150,000 clones, under 90% seen once. Sequencing was performed on PBMCs, taken after 24 months of ibrutinib treatment. The receptors originated from a human donor with chronic lymphocytic leukemia.

There are a few counts of this clone. This chain uses TRBV20-1 with TRBJ2-7, with D hard to call. The germline V and J ends were trimmed by 3 bases and 5 bases, with 8 bases remaining between them. The CDR3 sequence is 11 residues long. CDR1 is DFQATT, CDR2 SNEGSKA, per germline (reference sequence). CDR3 DNA sequence: TGCAGTGCTAGTAAGGGCAACGAGCAGTACTTC. Translated: CSASKGNEQYF.

V gene TRBV7-9 combines with J gene TRBJ1-5; D gene uncertain. Trimming removed 4 bases from V and 4 bases from J, with 5 bases in between. This CDR3 contains 12 residues. CDR1 and CDR2 from the germline V gene are SEHNR and FQNEAQ (reference sequence). Here the CDR3 reads CASSSPNQPQHF. Written as DNA, the CDR3 is TGTGCCAGCAGCTCACCAAATCAGCCCCAGCATTTT.

V is TRBV9 and J is TRBJ1-6, with 10 bases identical to TRBD1. CDR1 and CDR2 from the germline V gene are SGDLS and YYNGEE. Losses at the gene ends were 2 bases for V and 11 bases for J; bases not matched to a gene: 16. The CDR3 is made up of 18 amino acids. Written as DNA, the CDR3 is TGTGCCAGCAGCGTGTCGGGGGGACAGGGGCCCCTGGGCGCACCCCTCCACTTT. Translated: CASSVSGGQGPLGAPLHF.

The chain employs TRBV4-2 and TRBJ2-3; D is unclear. The CDR3 has 13 residues. Trimming took 0 bases from V and 4 from J, leaving 5 bases between them. Germline V lookup: CDR1 LGHNA, CDR2 YNFKEQ. CDR3 DNA sequence: TGTGCCAGCAGCCAAGATCGCCCAGATACGCAGTATTTT. Its protein product is CASSQDRPDTQYF.

This clone was detected only a few times. This chain uses TRBV4-3 with TRBJ2-7; TRBD2 agrees at 12 bases. Germline V gene sequence: CDR1 LGHNA, CDR2 YSLEER. This CDR3 region has 15 residues. V was pared by 4 bases and J by 4 bases, with 5 bases of the junction left unmatched. CDR3 region: CASSPTSGSEYEQYF. The CDR3 region has the DNA TGCGCCAGCAGCCCGACTAGCGGGAGTGAGTACGAGCAGTACTTC.

In this sample, this clone turned up once. J is TRBJ2-3 and V is TRBV7-9; TRBD2 aligns across 13 bases. The trim removed 5 bases at V and 4 bases at J, leaving 15 bases unmatched. This CDR3 spans 19 amino acids. Germline CDR1 and CDR2: SEHNR and FQNEAQ (reference sequence). The CDR3 DNA is TGTGCCAGCAGCCCTAGCGCCCTACTAGCGGGGGGGCTCGCAGATACGCAGTATTTT. Translating gives CASSPSALLAGGLADTQYF.

The chain employs TRBV6-5 and TRBJ1-2, with 11 nucleotides matching TRBD1. CDR3 size: 13 residues. Trimming took 6 bases from V and 8 from J; bases not matched to a gene: 5. Germline values: CDR1 MNHEY, CDR2 SVGAGI. In DNA, the CDR3 is TGTGCCAGCAGCTGGACAGGGGGCAGCGGCTACACCTTC. Protein: CASSWTGGSGYTF.

The chain joins TRBV4-3 to TRBJ2-1, with 9 bases aligning to TRBD2. Germline lookup yields CDR1 LGHNA and CDR2 YSLEER. The CDR3 spans 15 residues. V shed 6 bases and J 0 bases; nucleotides not matched to a gene: 3. CDR3 nucleotides: TGCGCCAGCAGTCTACTAGCGGGCTCCTACAATGAGCAGTTCTTC. This sequence encodes CASSLLAGSYNEQFF.

V gene TRBV19 combines with J gene TRBJ2-7; tentative D call: TRBD1 (5 bases). V lost 5 bases to trimming and J lost 4 bases, with 18 bases between them. The CDR3 consists of 15 residues. CDR1 and CDR2 from the germline V gene are LNHDA and SQIVND (reference sequence). CDR3 region: CASSARQNQLYEQYF. CDR3 bases: TGTGCCAGTAGTGCTCGACAGAATCAACTGTACGAGCAGTACTTC.

A word on this clone: One end of the junction does not line up with germline, which may come from a read error. The chain recombines TRBV5-1 with TRBJ1-6; no reliable D call. The CDR3 has 14 amino acids. Germline assignment: CDR1 SGHRS and CDR2 YFSETQ. CDR3: CASSLVRYNSPLHF. CDR3 DNA: TGTGCCAGCAGCTTGGTCAGGTACAATTCACCCCTCCACTTT.

The chain has TRBV28 and TRBJ2-1; D not certain. The CDR3 totals 12 residues. Germline V gives CDR1 MDHEN, CDR2 SYDVKM. V was clipped by 6 bases and J by 9 bases, with 12 bases between them. The CDR3 region is CASSTLIGEQFF. The CDR3 DNA reads TGTGCCAGCAGCACCTTGATCGGTGAGCAGTTCTTC.

The chain is built from TRBV28 and TRBJ2-3, with 7 bases that match TRBD2. The CDR3 has 16 residues. CDR1 is MDHEN, CDR2 SYDVKM, per germline. Trimming removed 3 bases from V and 0 bases from J; junction bases left unmatched: 6. CDR3 nucleotides: TGTGCCAGCAGTTTTGGGGGGGGGACTAGCACAGATACGCAGTATTTT. Translated, it gives CASSFGGGTSTDTQYF.

The CDR3 DNA sequence: TGCGCCAGCAGTACCGGGACCTACGAGCAGTACTTC. It translates to CASSTGTYEQYF. The chain carries TRBV10-2 and TRBJ2-7, with D tentatively TRBD2 (5 bases). V was pared by 5 bases and J by 2 bases, with 7 bases between. This CDR3 has 12 amino acids. The germline CDR1 and CDR2 sequences are WSHSY and SAAADI.

The gene calls are TRBV18 and TRBJ2-5; D uncertain. Deletions cut 3 bases from V and 1 base from J, with 9 bases between. CDR3 length equals 14 residues. Germline CDR1 and CDR2: KGHSH and LQKENI. The CDR3 coding sequence is TGTGCCAGCTCACCTGCGTCCCGCCAAGAGACCCAGTACTTC. This sequence encodes CASSPASRQETQYF.

The J gene is TRBJ2-7, the V gene TRBV19; the D call may be TRBD1 or TRBD2 (5 bases each). From germline, CDR1 is LNHDA and CDR2 SQIVND (reference sequence). V lost 3 bases and J 2 bases, leaving 11 bases between the germline ends. The CDR3 has 14 amino acids. This chain's CDR3 is CASSMTGRTYEQYF. The CDR3 DNA reads as TGTGCCAGTAGTATGACGGGACGAACCTACGAGCAGTACTTC.

V and J are TRBV9 and TRBJ2-3; D is perhaps TRBD2 (6 bases). There are 13 residues in the CDR3. With 4 bases removed from V and 6 bases from J, the gap between germline ends came to 12 bases. Germline values: CDR1 SGDLS, CDR2 YYNGEE. This CDR3 is CASSPGVADTQYF. In DNA, the CDR3 is TGTGCCAGCAGCCCGGGGGTAGCGGATACGCAGTATTTT.

V and J are TRBV28 and TRBJ2-7; D remains unclear. CDR3 size: 12 residues. V shed 5 bases and J shed 7 bases, with 12 bases lying between them. In germline, CDR1 is MDHEN, CDR2 SYDVKM. In DNA form, the CDR3 reads TGTGCCAGCAGTCCTCCGAGGCGGGAGCAGTACTTC. Its translation: CASSPPRREQYF.

This sequence joins TRBV5-1 and TRBJ2-3, with TRBD1 identical over 7 bases. Losses at the gene ends were 2 bases for V and 1 base for J; bases not matched to a gene: 4. The germline V gene has CDR1 SGHRS and CDR2 YFSETQ. This CDR3 has 15 amino acids. The CDR3, as DNA: TGCGCCAGCAGCTTAGGGGACAGACGCACAGATACGCAGTATTTT. It specifies CASSLGDRRTDTQYF.